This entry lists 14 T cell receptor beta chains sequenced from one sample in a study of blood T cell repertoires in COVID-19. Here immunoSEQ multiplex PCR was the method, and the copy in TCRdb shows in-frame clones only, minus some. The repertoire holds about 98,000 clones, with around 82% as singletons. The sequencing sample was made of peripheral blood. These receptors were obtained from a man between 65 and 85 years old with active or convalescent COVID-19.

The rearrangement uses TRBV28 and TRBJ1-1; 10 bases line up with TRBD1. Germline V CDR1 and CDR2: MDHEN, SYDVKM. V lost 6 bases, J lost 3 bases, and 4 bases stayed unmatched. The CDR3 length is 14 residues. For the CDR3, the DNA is TGTGCCAGCAGGATGGGACAGGGGTACACTGAAGCTTTCTTT. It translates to CASRMGQGYTEAFF.

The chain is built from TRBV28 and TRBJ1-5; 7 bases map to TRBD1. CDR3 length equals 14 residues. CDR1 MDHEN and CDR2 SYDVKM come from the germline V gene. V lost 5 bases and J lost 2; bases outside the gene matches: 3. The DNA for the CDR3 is TGTGCCAGCAGTCCGACAGGGCGCAATCAGCCCCAGCATTTT. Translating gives CASSPTGRNQPQHF.

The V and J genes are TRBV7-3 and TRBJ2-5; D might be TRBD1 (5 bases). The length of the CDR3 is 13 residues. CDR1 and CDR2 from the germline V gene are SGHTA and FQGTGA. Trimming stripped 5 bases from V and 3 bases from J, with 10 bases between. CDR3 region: CASSKTAEETQYF. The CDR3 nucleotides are TGTGCCAGCAGCAAGACAGCTGAAGAGACCCAGTACTTC.

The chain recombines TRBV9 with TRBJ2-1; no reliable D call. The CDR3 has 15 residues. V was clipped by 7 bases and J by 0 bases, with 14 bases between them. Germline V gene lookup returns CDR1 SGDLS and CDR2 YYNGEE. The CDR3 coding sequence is TGTGCCAGCCTTAGAGCGCGGAGCTCCTACAATGAGCAGTTCTTC. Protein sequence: CASLRARSSYNEQFF.

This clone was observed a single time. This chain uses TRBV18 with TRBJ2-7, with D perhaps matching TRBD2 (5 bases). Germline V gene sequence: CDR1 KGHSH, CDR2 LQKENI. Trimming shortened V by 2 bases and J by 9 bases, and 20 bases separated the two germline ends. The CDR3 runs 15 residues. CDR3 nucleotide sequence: TGTGCCAGCTCACCAGACCGGGGTTTAACCAAGGGGCAGTACTTC. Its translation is CASSPDRGLTKGQYF. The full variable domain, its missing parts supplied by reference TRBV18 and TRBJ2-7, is NAGVMQNPRHLVRRRGQEARLRCSPMKGHSHVYWYRQLPEEGLKFMVYLQKENIIDESGMPKERFSAEFPKEGPSILRIQQVVRGDSAAYFCASSPDRGLTKGQYFGPGTRLTVT.

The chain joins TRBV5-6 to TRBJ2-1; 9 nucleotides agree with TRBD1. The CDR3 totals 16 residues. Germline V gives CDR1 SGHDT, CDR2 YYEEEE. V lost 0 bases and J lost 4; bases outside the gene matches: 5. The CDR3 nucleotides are TGTGCCAGCAGCTTGGAACGGGGGACAGGGTACAATGAGCAGTTCTTC. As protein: CASSLERGTGYNEQFF.

CDR3 nucleotide sequence: TGTGCCAGCAGTTGGGGACTAGGCAAAAACATTCAGTACTTC. Translation gives CASSWGLGKNIQYF. J is TRBJ2-4 and V is TRBV6-5, with 8 bases aligning to TRBD2. The V and J ends lost 4 bases and 3 bases, in that order; junction bases with no gene match: 2. From germline, CDR1 is MNHEY and CDR2 SVGAGI. CDR3 length: 14 amino acids.

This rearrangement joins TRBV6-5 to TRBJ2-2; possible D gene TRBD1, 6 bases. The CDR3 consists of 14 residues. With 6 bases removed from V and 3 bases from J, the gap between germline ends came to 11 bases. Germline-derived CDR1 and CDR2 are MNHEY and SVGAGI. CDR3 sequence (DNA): TGTGCCAGCAGACCGGGACAATACACCGGGGAGCTGTTTTTT. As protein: CASRPGQYTGELFF.

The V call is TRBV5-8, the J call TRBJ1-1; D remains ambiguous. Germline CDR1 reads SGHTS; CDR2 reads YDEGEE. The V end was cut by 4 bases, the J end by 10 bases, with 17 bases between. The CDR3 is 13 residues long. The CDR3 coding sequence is TGTGCCAGCAGCCAACCCCAGCGGAGGGCAGCTTTCTTT. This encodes CASSQPQRRAAFF.

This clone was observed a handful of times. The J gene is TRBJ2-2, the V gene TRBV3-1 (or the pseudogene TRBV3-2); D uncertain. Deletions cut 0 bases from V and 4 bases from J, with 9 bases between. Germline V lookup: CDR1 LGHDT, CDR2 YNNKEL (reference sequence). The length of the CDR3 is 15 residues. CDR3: CASSQDPSTTGELFF. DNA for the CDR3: TGTGCCAGCAGCCAAGACCCTAGTACCACCGGGGAGCTGTTTTTT.

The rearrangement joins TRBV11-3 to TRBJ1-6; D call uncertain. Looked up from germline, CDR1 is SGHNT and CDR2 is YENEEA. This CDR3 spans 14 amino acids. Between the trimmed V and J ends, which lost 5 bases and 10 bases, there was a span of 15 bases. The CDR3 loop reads CASSPTGWESPLHF. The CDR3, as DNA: TGTGCCAGCAGCCCGACGGGATGGGAATCACCCCTCCACTTT.

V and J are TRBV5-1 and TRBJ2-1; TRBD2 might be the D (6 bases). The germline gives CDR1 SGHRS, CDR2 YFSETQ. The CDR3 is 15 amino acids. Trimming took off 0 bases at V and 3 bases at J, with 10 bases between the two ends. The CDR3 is CASSLVAGNYNEQFF. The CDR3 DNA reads TGCGCCAGCAGCTTGGTTGCGGGGAACTACAATGAGCAGTTCTTC.

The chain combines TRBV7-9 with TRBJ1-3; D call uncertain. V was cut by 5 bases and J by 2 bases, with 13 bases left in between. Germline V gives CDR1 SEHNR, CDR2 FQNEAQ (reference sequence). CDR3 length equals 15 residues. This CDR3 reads CASSHLLGAGNTIYF. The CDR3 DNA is TGTGCCAGCAGCCATCTTTTAGGAGCTGGAAACACCATATATTTT.

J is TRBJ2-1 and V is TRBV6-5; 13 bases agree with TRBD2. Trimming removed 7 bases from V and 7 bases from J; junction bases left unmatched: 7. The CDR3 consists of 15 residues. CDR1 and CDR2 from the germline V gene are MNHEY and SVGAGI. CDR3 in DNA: TGTGCCAGCAAACCGACTAGCGGGGGGAGGAATGAGCAGTTCTTC. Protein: CASKPTSGGRNEQFF.